The present entry profiles one TCR beta chain with its context. The germline CDR1 and CDR2 sequences are KGHDR and SFDVKD. This CDR3 spans 15 amino acids. Losses at the gene ends were 0 bases for V and 8 bases for J; bases not matched to a gene: 4. Assay used: immunoSEQ multiplex PCR; TCRdb lists only in-frame clones, some missing. This table holds around 190,000 clones, approximately 80% found once. This specimen comes from a study of blood T cell repertoires in COVID-19. The clonotype was recovered from a woman between 50 and 59 years old with acute or convalescent COVID-19. The chain employs TRBV24-1 and TRBJ2-1, with TRBD2 matching 9 bases. The specimen sequenced was peripheral blood. The CDR3 region is CATSDLVAGDDEQFF. Here the CDR3 DNA reads TGTGCCACCAGTGATTTGGTAGCGGGGGACGATGAGCAGTTCTTC.